The present entry profiles one T cell receptor beta chain with its context. A read error may explain this, as a much larger clone is one base away. The conserved final phenylalanine or tryptophan is absent from the CDR3, which likely points to a read error. The data were taken from a study of T-cell memory formation after mild COVID-19. TCRdb redid the calling of the 5' RACE reads with MiXCR, one entry per CDR3 protein. The sample holds roughly 110,000 distinct CDR3 sequences, approximately 22% seen once. Trimming shortened V by 2 bases and J by 5 bases, and 3 bases separated the two germline ends. Germline V gene data show CDR1 as KGHSH and CDR2 as LQKENI. The CDR3 has 11 amino acids.

The chain combines TRBV18 with TRBJ2-5, with D hard to call. The sequence was collected from a man aged 18 to 29 who had mild COVID-19 (a few samples of this study predate the infection). Cell type and time point are not known. Sequencing used PBMCs or a T cell subset sorted from them (not recorded which). The CDR3 DNA sequence: TGTGCCAGCTCACCATTGGAGACCCAGTACGTC. Translated: CASSPLETQYV.